This T cell receptor (beta chain) was captured in a study of PD-L1 blockade in urothelial cancer listed by TCRdb under 2017. Background on the whole study: All patients started therapy around 2014 and received atezolizumab 1,200 mg intravenously every 3 weeks. About 85% of the roughly 29 patients were males with bladder-origin urothelial cancer, and about 65% of the roughly 29 reported a prior smoking history. Patients had an ECOG performance status of 0 or 1 and had received between 0 and 3 prior chemotherapy regimens. Blood samples were analyzed at 3 weeks after treatment start (second dose) and at 6 weeks after treatment start. A median of about 150,000 T cells and tens of thousands of unique TCRs was obtained from blood samples, and a median clonality of approximately 0.08 was observed. Somatic, immune and clinical correlates of response to PD-L1 blockade with atezolizumab in urothelial cancer were the focus of an exploratory multi-omic analysis. Pretreatment tumor samples, along with matched peripheral blood collected serially before and after atezolizumab treatment, underwent TCR sequencing. Durable clinical benefit was defined as a progression-free survival longer than 6 months, and TCR features were additionally tested against progression-free survival and overall survival. In the same patients, whole exome sequencing and RNA sequencing of pretreatment tumors were performed in addition to TCR sequencing. Several patients achieved durable clinical benefit and around 19 did not. Over 28 patients had pretreatment blood TCR-seq, some 25 had at least one posttreatment blood collection, and some 25 had tumor TCR-seq.

Comment on this clone: The antigen it binds to is not known. Nothing much larger sits one base from this clone, and base qualities are not available.

The research as a whole found: At 3 weeks after the start of treatment, tumor-associated TCR clones in peripheral blood had expanded more in patients with durable benefit (n of about 21, p = 0.022). Because the sample size was small (n ≈ 30) and many of the analyses were exploratory, the results are meant to be hypothesis-generating. Improved progression-free and overall survival was associated with having pretreatment peripheral blood TCR clonality below the median.

Reading from cysteine to phenylalanine, the CDR3 counts 19 amino acids. This entry keeps only the CDR3 DNA: 57 bases, framed from base 1. CDR1 and CDR2 (SGHVS, FNYEAQ) derive from the germline V gene. V is pruned by 5 bases and J by 0 bases, leaving 12 bases of the junction without a gene match. This specimen's time point label, per the study, means: peripheral blood 6 weeks after treatment start. The cohort included about 29 patients with locally advanced or metastatic urothelial carcinoma who were treated at Memorial Sloan Kettering on a trial protocol. Peripheral blood mononuclear cells were collected pretreatment and during treatment, at between 1 and 8 total time points per patient. The Qiagen DNeasy Blood extraction kit was used to purify genomic DNA from total PBMCs and tumor samples. PBMCs were collected pretreatment and during treatment and were isolated and stored as previously described.

Each PCR received spiked-in synthetic TCR analog templates so that absolute template abundance could be estimated from read counts. The immunoSEQ assay was used to amplify TCRbeta CDR3 regions from genomic DNA with bias-controlled V and J gene primers. Rearranged TCRbeta segments were sequenced at approximately 20X coverage. The study's own analysis went as follows. Sequencing errors were corrected by clustering and CDR3s were annotated against IMGT to assign V, D and J genes. Out-of-frame and stop-codon sequences were excluded, and only productive TCRbeta rearrangements were used in downstream analyses. To compute clonality, Shannon entropy was normalized by the log of the number of unique productive sequences and then subtracted from one. Fisher's exact test with Benjamini-Hochberg correction, using a cutoff of adjusted p below 0.01, was how clones that differed between time points or between blood and tumor were identified. In its TCRdb copy, this immuneACCESS table keeps in-frame sequences only and misses some clones. Where compared with another copy, unresolved V genes explain less than half of these, and the others have no known cause. The DNA gave D and trimming, while V, J and clone size come from that table. The sample has more than 30,000 clones on record, 80% to 90% of them singletons. 8% of the sample is held by the ten biggest clonotypes.

The specimen comprised PBMCs, sampled around atezolizumab (anti-PD-L1) treatment. This sequence was found in a man older than 75 with urothelial cancer. The V and J genes are TRBV7-6 and TRBJ2-2, and TRBD2 aligns with 10 junction nucleotides. The CDR3 region has the sequence CASSGHGLAALANTGELFF. The DNA reads TGTGCCAGCAGCGGCCATGGACTAGCGGCCCTCGCGAACACCGGGGAGCTGTTTTTT.